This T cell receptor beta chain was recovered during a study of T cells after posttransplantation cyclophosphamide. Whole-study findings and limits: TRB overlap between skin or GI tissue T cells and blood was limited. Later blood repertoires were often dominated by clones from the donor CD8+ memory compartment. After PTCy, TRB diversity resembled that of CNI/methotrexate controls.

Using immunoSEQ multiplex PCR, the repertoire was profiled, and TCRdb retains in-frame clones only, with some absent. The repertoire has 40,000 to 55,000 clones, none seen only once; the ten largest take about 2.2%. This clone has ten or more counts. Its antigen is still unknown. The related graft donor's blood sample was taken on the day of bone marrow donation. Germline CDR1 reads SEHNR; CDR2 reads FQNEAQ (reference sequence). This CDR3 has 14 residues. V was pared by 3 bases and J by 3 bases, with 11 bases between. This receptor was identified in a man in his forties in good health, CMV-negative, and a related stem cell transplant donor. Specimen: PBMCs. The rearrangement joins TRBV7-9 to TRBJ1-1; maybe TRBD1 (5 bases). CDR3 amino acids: CASSLGGFDTEAFF. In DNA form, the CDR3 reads TGTGCCAGCAGCTTGGGGGGGTTCGACACTGAAGCTTTCTTT.